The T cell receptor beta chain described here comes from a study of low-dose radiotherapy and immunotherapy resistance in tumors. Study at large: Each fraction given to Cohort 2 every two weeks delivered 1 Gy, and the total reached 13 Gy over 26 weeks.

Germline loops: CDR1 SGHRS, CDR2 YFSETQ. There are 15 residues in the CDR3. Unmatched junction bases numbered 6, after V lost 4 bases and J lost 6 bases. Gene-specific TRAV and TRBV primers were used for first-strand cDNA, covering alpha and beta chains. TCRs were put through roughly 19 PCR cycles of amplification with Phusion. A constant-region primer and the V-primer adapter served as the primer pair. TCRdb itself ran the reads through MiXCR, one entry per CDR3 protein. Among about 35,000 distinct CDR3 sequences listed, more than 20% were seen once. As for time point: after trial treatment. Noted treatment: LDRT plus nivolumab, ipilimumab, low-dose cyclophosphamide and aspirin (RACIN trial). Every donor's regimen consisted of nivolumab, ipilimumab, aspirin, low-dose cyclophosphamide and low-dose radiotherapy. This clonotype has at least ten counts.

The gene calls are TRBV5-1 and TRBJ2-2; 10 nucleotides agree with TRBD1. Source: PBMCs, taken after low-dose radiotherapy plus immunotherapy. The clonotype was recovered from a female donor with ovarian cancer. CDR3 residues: CASSGDRGPSGELFF. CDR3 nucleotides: TGCGCCAGCAGCGGCGACAGGGGGCCCTCCGGGGAGCTGTTTTTT.